This T cell receptor beta chain was profiled in a study of cytomegalovirus exposure and HLA in healthy donors (dated by TCRdb to 2017 to 2019). About the study as a whole: According to an earlier analysis of 587 of the donors, about 179 million T cells yielded 117 million unique TCR beta sequences and approximately 280 Gb of sequence data. About 300 gigabases of sequencing data and approximately 85 million unique TCR sequences were included in an early release covering roughly 600 HLA-typed donors. Among the roughly 430 genotyped donors, approximately 82% belonged to the genetic ancestry cluster associated with self-reported Caucasian donors. The study was designed to test whether signatures of past pathogen exposure could be identified by cataloging public T cell receptors. Using immunosequencing, the study profiled T cell repertoires from about 610 subjects and related those repertoires to cytomegalovirus serostatus. Along with the approximately 650-subject first cohort, a separate validation cohort of about 110 different subjects was used. The study combined high-throughput TCR immunosequencing, statistical association of individual TCRs with disease status, and machine learning to predict cytomegalovirus infection status. In a later analysis, previously published TCR beta repertoires from about 640 donors were re-analyzed and high-resolution HLA genotyping was added so that TCR occurrence patterns could be studied. The later analysis used no new phenotypic data to find candidate immune exposures, relying instead on TCR beta sequences and their occurrence across donors. An earlier analysis of approximately 630 of the donors applied high-throughput TCR beta sequencing to assess whether each TCR beta V gene segment acted as functional or pseudogenic. Alongside the repertoire data, information on donor age, sex, ethnicity and CMV serostatus was compiled. A later genetic analysis took genome-wide SNP genotypes for about three fifths of the 666 donors and used that subset as a discovery cohort. All discovery cohort repertoires had been generated on a single sequencing platform. HLA typing included class I and class II loci at four-digit resolution. Typing coverage varied by locus: roughly 629-640 donors for A, B, C, DRB1 and DQB1; under 550 for DQA1; around 610 for DPA1; fewer than 480 for DPB1. Several DR-DQ haplotypes were handled as single units for association and clustering because linkage in the cohort was strong. On average, around 200,000 unique TCR beta nucleotide sequences were sequenced per donor among a few hundred genotyped donors of the cohort, with 15% to 20% of those sequences being non-productive.

The paper as a whole reports these results and caveats: Correlated functional status among segregating V segments might be attributable to linkage disequilibrium, but an unknown experimental factor could not be ruled out. In a later analysis, most CMV-associated TCR beta chains were found to appear HLA-restricted, with HLA associations seemingly driven largely by CMV exposure. A further reported finding was that TCR beta sequences accurately predicted the HLA-A and HLA-B alleles for most subjects in the first cohort. Cytomegalovirus status was reported to be diagnosed by the classifier with high specificity and sensitivity in both the original and validation cohorts. While some public TCRs were present in many individuals, most TCR sequences turned up only very rarely across donors. The sequencing pipeline was judged likely to have produced a cluster of highly shared sequence variants as a technical artifact. According to a later analysis, TCR association rates differed among HLA loci, with DRB1 alleles showing the most associated TCRs and HLA-C alleles showing the fewest. Three of the identified cytomegalovirus-associated TCR beta chains were confirmed in vitro to be specific for cytomegalovirus antigens. About 15 rarely observed V segments, including chromosome 9 orphons, were excluded from the earlier analysis of approximately 600 of the donors because counts were too low. In a later analysis, some 17,000 TCR beta sequences were associated with specific HLA alleles at a false discovery rate of 0.05. Sequencing depth was assumed to be roughly uniform across donors in the presence/absence analyses, though that assumption may not hold. Assigning TCR associations to individual alleles was difficult when HLA alleles, especially DR and DQ, strongly co-occurred. The study listed 150 to 200 TCR beta chains as associated with cytomegalovirus. The only immune exposure information available for the cohort was CMV serostatus. According to a later analysis, parvovirus B19, influenza, CMV and Epstein-Barr virus appeared linked to several top co-occurrence clusters. Some IMGT-functional V segments, including TRBV6-2 and TRBV6-3, could not be distinguished by the 87-base-pair reads and were therefore excluded. The cohort was sequenced for TCR beta chains only, and without alpha or paired-chain data the features that could be detected were limited. A later genetic analysis associated a missense DCLRE1C variant with V-gene and J-gene trimming of TCR beta chains, and an independent cohort replicated the association. A later genetic analysis reported fewer N-insertions in productive TCRs among donors in an Asian-associated ancestry cluster than the approximately 700-donor mean. It was suggested by the authors that the approach could potentially be generalized to other disease states and immunological phenotypes. Because HLA typing was unavailable for some donors at each locus, only the typed subset was used in association tests. An earlier analysis of approximately 540 of the donors showed that most TCR beta V segments appeared in productive rearrangements either about 87% or about 30% of the time, which broadly matched IMGT annotations. A later analysis found that HLA-associated TCR beta chains were more clonally expanded and had lower generation probabilities than equally common non-associated chains.

In total, just over 650 healthy bone marrow donors made up the cohort. At the time of sampling, every cohort member was nominally healthy, though immune exposures that went unrecorded were likely present. The donor tested CMV seropositive, placing the donor among the 289 seropositive members of the cohort. A peripheral blood sample was collected from each donor, and TCR beta sequencing was performed on peripheral blood mononuclear cells. Genomic DNA extraction from the blood cell samples was performed with the Qiagen DNeasy Blood Extraction Kit. The library was obtained by the immunoSEQ multiplex PCR assay. For the multiplex PCR, a mixture combining 60 forward primers for TCR Vbeta segments and 13 reverse primers for TCR Jbeta segments was used. A multiplex PCR assay on genomic DNA amplified the CDR3 region of rearranged TCR beta genes. The amplified TCR beta libraries were sequenced on the Illumina HiSeq System as 87-base-pair reads. As for the original processing: Across the 500 to 850 repertoires, a later analysis counted tens of millions of unique TCR beta chains, some 11 million of which were shared by at least two donors. A nearest-neighbor algorithm error-corrected the raw reads and collapsed the reads into unique sequences, merging closely related sequences to remove PCR and sequencing errors. V, D and J gene segments were assigned by aligning CDR3 sequences to IMGT reference sequences. For a sequence to be retained, a match of at least six nucleotides was required to both a V gene segment and a J gene segment. Rearrangements were classified as productive when the CDR3 lacked stop codons and remained in frame with V and J, and all other rearrangements were classified as non-productive. CDR3 was defined according to IMGT convention as the region running from the second conserved V-encoded cysteine to the conserved J-encoded phenylalanine. The earlier analysis of about 560 of the donors excluded any sequence lacking an unambiguous match to a single V gene segment. An earlier analysis of fewer than 650 of the donors classified V segments as functional when productive rearrangements were above 56.7% and as segregating when the standard deviation between donors was above 5%. A statistical classification framework was built to diagnose cytomegalovirus status from the catalog of TCR beta chain sequences. V and J gene assignment, in a later analysis, came from comparing TCR nucleotide sequences with IMGT/GENE-DB human TR gene sequences. In a later analysis, CDR3 sequences and most-parsimonious VDJ recombination scenarios were assigned using the TCRdist pipeline. In a later analysis, each TCR beta chain was defined by its CDR3 amino acid sequence together with its V-gene family, and reads lacking a unique V-gene family were excluded. A later analysis removed over 500 highly shared, low-generation-probability nucleotide sequences to deal with suspected cross-contamination and a sequencing artifact. A later analysis calculated a clonal expansion index for each public chain from normalized within-repertoire ranks of inferred template counts. Generation probabilities in a later analysis came from a VDJ recombination model fitted to out-of-frame rearrangements, and those results were checked against IGoR. A later analysis scored TCR-TCR, TCR-HLA and TCR-CMV co-occurrence with hypergeometric tests, applying a repertoire-size bias correction to TCR pairs. A later analysis estimated false discovery rates by permuting HLA or CMV assignments 20 times. In a later analysis, co-occurring TCRs were grouped using DBSCAN, and TCRdist sequence similarity was added for clustering within HLA-allele-positive subsets. Repertoires with fewer than 30,000 or more than 120,000 public chains, plus five repertoires with anomalous nucleotide sharing, were excluded from co-occurrence clustering. What TCRdb holds here is the immuneACCESS table cut down to in-frame rearrangements. Part of the clones is not present; checked against another copy, under half of the missing clones reflect an unresolved V gene, and the others are unexplained. The DNA was the basis for D and trimming; V, J and clone size are from that table. The sample records 170,000 or so clones, around 78% of which are singletons. The ten largest make up 3% to 3.5% of the sample.

As regards this clone: Its antigen target is currently unknown. It has no much larger one-base neighbor in the sample; base qualities were not kept.

From a lookup of the germline V gene, CDR1 and CDR2 are SGHDN and FVKESK. The CDR3 runs 14 amino acids, cysteine and phenylalanine included. The read is trimmed to its CDR3 DNA, 42 bases read in frame from base 1. Trimming removed 1 base from V and 4 bases from J; the gene matches leave 0 bases unexplained. This sequence was found in a woman aged 50 to 60 in good health and CMV-seropositive. Here the chain combines TRBV14 and TRBJ2-1; the central 8 bases match TRBD1. Specimen: PBMCs. The DNA reads as follows: TGTGCCAGCAGCCAAGGGACAGGGTACAATGAGCAGTTCTTC. It translates as CASSQGTGYNEQFF.